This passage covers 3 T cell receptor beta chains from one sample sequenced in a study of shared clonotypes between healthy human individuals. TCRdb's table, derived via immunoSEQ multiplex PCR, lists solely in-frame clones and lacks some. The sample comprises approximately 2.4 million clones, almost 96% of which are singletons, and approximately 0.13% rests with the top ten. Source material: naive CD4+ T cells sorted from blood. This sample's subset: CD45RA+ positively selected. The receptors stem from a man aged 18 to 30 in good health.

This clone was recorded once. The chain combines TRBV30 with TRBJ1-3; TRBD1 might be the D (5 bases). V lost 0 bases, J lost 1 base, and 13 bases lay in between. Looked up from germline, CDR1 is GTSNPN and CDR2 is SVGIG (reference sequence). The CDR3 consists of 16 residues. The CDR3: CAWSVLPGVSGNTIYF. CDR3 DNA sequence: TGTGCCTGGAGTGTACTACCGGGGGTTTCTGGAAACACCATATATTTT.

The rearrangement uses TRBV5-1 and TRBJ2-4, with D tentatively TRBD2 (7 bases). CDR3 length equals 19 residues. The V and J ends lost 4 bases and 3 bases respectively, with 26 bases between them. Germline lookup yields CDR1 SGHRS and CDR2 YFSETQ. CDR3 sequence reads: CASSQDWGLADLGKNIQYF. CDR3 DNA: TGCGCCAGCAGCCAAGACTGGGGGCTAGCGGACCTAGGCAAAAACATTCAGTACTTC.

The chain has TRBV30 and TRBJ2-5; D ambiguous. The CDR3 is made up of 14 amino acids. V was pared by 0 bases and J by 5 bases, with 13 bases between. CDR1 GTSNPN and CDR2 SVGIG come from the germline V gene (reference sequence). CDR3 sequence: CAWSVGDLPETQYF. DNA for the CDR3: TGTGCCTGGAGTGTAGGTGATCTCCCGGAGACCCAGTACTTC. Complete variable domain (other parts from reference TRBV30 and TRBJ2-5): SQTIHQWPATLVQPVGSPLSLECTVEGTSNPNLYWYRQAAGRGLQLLFYSVGIGQISSEVPQNLSASRPQDRQFILSSKKLLLSDSGFYLCAWSVGDLPETQYFGPGTRLLVL.